This entry describes one T cell receptor (beta chain). Antigen specificity is unknown. This specimen includes other DNA sequences encoding the same CDR3. The data stem from a study of shared clonotypes between healthy human individuals. Looking at the study overall: Contributing individuals were two females and a few males aged 18 to 49.

Every subset's genomic DNA went evenly onto several immunoSEQ plates. The table came from immunoSEQ multiplex PCR; TCRdb's copy has only in-frame clones and leaves some out. The sample lists about 580,000 clones, 95% to 98% occurring once. V was trimmed by 5 bases and J by 6 bases, leaving 9 bases between them. The CDR3 spans 12 residues. Germline V lookup: CDR1 MNHEY, CDR2 SMNVEV (reference sequence). Naivety among CD8 cells was defined by CD45RO negativity and positive CCR7 selection, thereby excluding terminally differentiated effector memory CD45RA+ cells. Notes on the study in general: Despite large depth, sorted-subset datasets appeared incompletely sequenced.

This rearrangement joins TRBV27 to TRBJ2-3; D unclear. The TCR sequence derives from a man in his thirties or forties in good health. The sequencing input was naive CD8+ T cells sorted from blood. CDR3 sequence: CASSLVGDTQYF. As DNA, the CDR3 is TGTGCCAGCAGTCTAGTGGGGGATACGCAGTATTTT.